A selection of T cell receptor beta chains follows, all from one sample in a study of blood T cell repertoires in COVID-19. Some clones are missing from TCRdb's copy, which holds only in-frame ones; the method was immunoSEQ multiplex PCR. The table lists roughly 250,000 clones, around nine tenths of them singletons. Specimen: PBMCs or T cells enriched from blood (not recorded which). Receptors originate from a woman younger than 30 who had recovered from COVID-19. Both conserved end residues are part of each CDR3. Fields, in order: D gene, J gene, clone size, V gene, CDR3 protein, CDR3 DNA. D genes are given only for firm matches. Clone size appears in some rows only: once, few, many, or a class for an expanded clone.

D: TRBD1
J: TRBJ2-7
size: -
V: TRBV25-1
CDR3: CASSDRDRGSYEQYF
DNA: TGTGCCAGCAGTGACCGCGACAGGGGCTCATACGAGCAGTACTTC

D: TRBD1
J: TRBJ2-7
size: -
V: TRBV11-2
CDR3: CASSIGQGYEQYF
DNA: TGTGCCAGCAGCATTGGACAGGGCTACGAGCAGTACTTC

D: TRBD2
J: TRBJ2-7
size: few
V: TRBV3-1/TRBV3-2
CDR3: CASSQGGRGTYEQYF
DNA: TGTGCCAGCAGCCAGGGCGGGAGGGGAACCTACGAGCAGTACTTC

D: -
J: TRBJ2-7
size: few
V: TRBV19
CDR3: CASSIDVDEQYF
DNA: TGTGCCAGTAGTATTGATGTAGACGAGCAGTACTTC

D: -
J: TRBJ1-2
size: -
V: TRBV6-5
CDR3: CASRTLQVHYGYTF
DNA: TGTGCCAGCAGAACTCTCCAGGTCCACTATGGCTACACCTTC

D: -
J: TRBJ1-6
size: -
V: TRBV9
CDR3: CASQDRPNSPLHF
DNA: TGTGCCAGCCAGGACAGACCCAATTCACCCCTCCACTTT

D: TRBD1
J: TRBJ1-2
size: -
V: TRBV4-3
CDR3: CASSQFSGGRGYTF
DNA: TGCGCCAGCAGCCAATTCTCAGGGGGGAGAGGCTACACCTTC

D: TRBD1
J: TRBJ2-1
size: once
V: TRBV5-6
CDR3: CASSSGQGAWNEQFF
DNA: TGTGCCAGCAGCTCAGGACAGGGGGCTTGGAATGAGCAGTTCTTC

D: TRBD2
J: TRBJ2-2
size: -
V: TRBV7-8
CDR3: CASSLKRESPGELFF
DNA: TGTGCCAGCAGCTTAAAGCGGGAGTCCCCCGGGGAGCTGTTTTTT

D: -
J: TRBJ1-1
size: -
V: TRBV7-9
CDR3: CASSQIQGGEAFF
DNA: TGTGCCAGCAGCCAAATCCAGGGCGGTGAAGCTTTCTTT

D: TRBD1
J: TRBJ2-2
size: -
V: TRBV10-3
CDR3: CAISDGNRGTNTGELFF
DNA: TGTGCCATCAGTGATGGAAACAGGGGGACGAACACCGGGGAGCTGTTTTTT

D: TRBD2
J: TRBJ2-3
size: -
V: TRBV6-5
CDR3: CASRGLAERDTQYF
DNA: TGTGCCAGCAGGGGGCTAGCGGAGCGAGATACGCAGTATTTT

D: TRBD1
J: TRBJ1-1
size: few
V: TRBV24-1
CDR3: CATSEGQGAGTEAFF
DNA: TGTGCCACCAGTGAAGGACAGGGGGCGGGTACTGAAGCTTTCTTT

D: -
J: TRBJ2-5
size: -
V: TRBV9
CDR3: CASSPGGGETQYF
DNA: TGTGCCAGCAGCCCCGGGGGTGGAGAGACCCAGTACTTC

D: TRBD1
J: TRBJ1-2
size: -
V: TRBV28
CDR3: CASSLPDRLIFGGYTF
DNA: TGTGCCAGCAGTTTACCGGACAGGTTGATATTTGGAGGCTACACCTTC

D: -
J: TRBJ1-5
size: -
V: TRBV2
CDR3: CASSVGGNQPQHF
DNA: TGTGCCAGCAGTGTAGGGGGCAATCAGCCCCAGCATTTT

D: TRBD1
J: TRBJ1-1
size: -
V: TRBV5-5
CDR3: CASSLVAGGAFF
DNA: TGTGCCAGCAGCTTGGTGGCAGGGGGAGCTTTCTTT

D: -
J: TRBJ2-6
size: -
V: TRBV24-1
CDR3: CATSDFGSPGRPSHSGANVLTF
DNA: TGTGCCACCAGTGATTTTGGGAGCCCAGGGAGGCCAAGCCACTCTGGGGCCAACGTCCTGACTTTC

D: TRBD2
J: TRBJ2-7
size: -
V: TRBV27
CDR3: CASSSLSGVEQYF
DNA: TGTGCCAGCAGTTCATTAAGCGGGGTTGAGCAGTACTTC

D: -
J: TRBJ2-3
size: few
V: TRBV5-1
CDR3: CASSLGPPGVAGVSTDTQYF
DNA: TGCGCCAGCAGCTTGGGCCCGCCAGGGGTGGCGGGAGTTAGCACAGATACGCAGTATTTT

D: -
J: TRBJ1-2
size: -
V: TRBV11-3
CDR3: CASSLDPGSYTF
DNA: TGTGCCAGCAGCTTAGACCCAGGAAGCTACACCTTC

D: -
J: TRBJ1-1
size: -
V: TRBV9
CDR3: CASSVGRNTEAFF
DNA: TGTGCCAGCAGCGTAGGCAGGAACACTGAAGCTTTCTTT

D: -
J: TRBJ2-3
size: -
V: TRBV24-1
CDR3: CATSDWFADSDTQYF
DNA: TGTGCCACCAGTGATTGGTTCGCAGACTCAGATACGCAGTATTTT

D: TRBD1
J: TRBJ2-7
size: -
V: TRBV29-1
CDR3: CSVEDAETGTGGYEQYF
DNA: TGCAGCGTTGAAGATGCGGAAACCGGGACAGGGGGCTACGAGCAGTACTTC

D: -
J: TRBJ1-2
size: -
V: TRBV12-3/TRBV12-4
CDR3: CASSLEGDAGYTF
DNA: TGTGCCAGCAGTTTAGAGGGGGATGCTGGCTACACCTTC

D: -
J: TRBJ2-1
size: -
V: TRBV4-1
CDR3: CASSQVGAVNNEQFF
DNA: TGCGCCAGCAGCCAAGTTGGTGCGGTGAACAATGAGCAGTTCTTC

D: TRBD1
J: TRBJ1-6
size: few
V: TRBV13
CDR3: CASSSPGQGLLVPGGSPLHF
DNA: TGTGCCAGCAGCTCGCCCGGACAGGGCCTTTTAGTCCCGGGCGGTTCACCCCTCCACTTT

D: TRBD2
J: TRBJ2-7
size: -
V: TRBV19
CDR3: CASSTGLDSYEQYF
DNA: TGTGCCAGTAGTACCGGACTAGACTCCTACGAGCAGTACTTC

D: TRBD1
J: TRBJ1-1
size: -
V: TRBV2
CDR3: CASSEALGFWTRRGLAFF
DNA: TGTGCCAGCAGTGAAGCTCTCGGGTTTTGGACAAGAAGGGGGCTTGCTTTCTTT